This TCR beta chain came from a study of shared clonotypes between healthy human individuals. Notes on the study in general: The low donor count limited represented genetic and exposure-history diversity.

In regard to this clone: Its target is not known.

The length of the CDR3 is 12 residues. V was shortened by 4 bases and J by 7 bases, with 14 bases between the two germline ends. The germline gives CDR1 SQVTM, CDR2 ANQGSEA. The assay was immunoSEQ multiplex PCR, and TCRdb's table has in-frame clones only and misses some. The sample holds fewer than 400,000 clones, approximately 79% seen once. The V gene is TRBV29-1, the J gene TRBJ2-7, with a possible D match to TRBD1 (5 bases). Specimen: memory CD4+ T cells sorted from blood. Subset: CD45RA-negative fraction. The sequence was collected from a man aged 30 to 45 in good health. CDR3: CSVGAGFWEQYF. CDR3 DNA sequence: TGCAGCGTTGGGGCAGGGTTTTGGGAGCAGTACTTC.